This T cell receptor (beta chain) was retrieved from a study of blood T cell repertoires in COVID-19. CDR1 is LNHDA, CDR2 SQIVND, per germline (reference sequence). There are 14 residues in the CDR3. After removal of 5 bases from V and 7 bases from J, the junction contained 6 bases not matched to a gene. TCRdb keeps only in-frame clones here, not all; method: immunoSEQ multiplex PCR. This sample carries around 250,000 clones, approximately 85% of them seen once, and the ten largest clones take around 2.1%. The chain combines TRBV19 with TRBJ2-1, with 9 bases fitting TRBD2. This sequence was found in a woman aged 50 to 60 who had recovered from COVID-19. Sequencing was carried out using PBMCs or T cells enriched from blood (not recorded which). The CDR3 coding sequence is TGTGCCAGTAGTGTTCTAGCGGGGCTTAATGAGCAGTTCTTC. Protein: CASSVLAGLNEQFF.